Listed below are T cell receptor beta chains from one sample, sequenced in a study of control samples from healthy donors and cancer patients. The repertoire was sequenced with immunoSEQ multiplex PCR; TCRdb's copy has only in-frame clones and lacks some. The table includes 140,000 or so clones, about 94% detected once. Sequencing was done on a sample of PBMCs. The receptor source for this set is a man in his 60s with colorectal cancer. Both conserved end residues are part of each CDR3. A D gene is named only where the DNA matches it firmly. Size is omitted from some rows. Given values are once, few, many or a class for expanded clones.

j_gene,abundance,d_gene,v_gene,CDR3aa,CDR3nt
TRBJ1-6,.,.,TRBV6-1,CASSEGETDNSPLHF,TGTGCCAGCAGTGAAGGAGAGACCGATAATTCACCCCTCCACTTT
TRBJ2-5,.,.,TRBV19,CASSSTGQETQYF,TGTGCCAGTAGTTCTACAGGCCAAGAGACCCAGTACTTC
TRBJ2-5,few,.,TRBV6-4,CATLAGLLGETQYF,TGTGCCACCCTAGCAGGACTCCTGGGGGAGACCCAGTACTTC
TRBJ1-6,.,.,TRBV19,CASSTRSGPTSSYNSPLHF,TGTGCCAGTAGTACTCGCTCGGGACCGACCAGCTCCTATAATTCACCCCTCCACTTT
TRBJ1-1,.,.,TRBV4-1,CASSQDPRTVTEAFF,TGCGCCAGCAGCCAAGATCCCAGGACAGTCACTGAAGCTTTCTTT
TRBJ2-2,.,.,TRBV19,CASSAKRLNTGELFF,TGTGCCAGTAGTGCGAAGAGGTTAAACACCGGGGAGCTGTTTTTT
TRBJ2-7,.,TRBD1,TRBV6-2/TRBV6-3,CASSYRTGSSEQYF,TGTGCCAGCAGTTACAGGACAGGGTCCTCCGAGCAGTACTTC
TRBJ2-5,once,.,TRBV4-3,CASSQDRGYQETQYF,TGCGCCAGCAGCCAAGATAGGGGGTACCAAGAGACCCAGTACTTC
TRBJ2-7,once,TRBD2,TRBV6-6,CASSYGLAGGYEQYF,TGTGCCAGCAGTTACGGACTAGCGGGGGGGTACGAGCAGTACTTC
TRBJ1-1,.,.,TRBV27,CASSLGGTMNTEAFF,TGTGCCAGCAGCCTGGGGGGAACCATGAACACTGAAGCTTTCTTT
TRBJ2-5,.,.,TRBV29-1,CSVLRQVGRETQYF,TGCAGCGTACTCAGACAGGTTGGGAGGGAGACCCAGTACTTC
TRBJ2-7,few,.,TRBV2,CASSPGPSIDEQYF,TGTGCCAGCAGCCCGGGCCCCTCAATAGACGAGCAGTACTTC
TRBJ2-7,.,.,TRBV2,CASEAGVSWGEQYF,TGTGCCAGCGAAGCGGGCGTCTCCTGGGGGGAGCAGTACTTC
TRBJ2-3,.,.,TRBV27,CASSADKAAQYF,TGTGCCAGCAGTGCAGACAAAGCGGCGCAGTATTTT
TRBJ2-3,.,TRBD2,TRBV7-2,CASSLVSGGALGDTQYF,TGTGCCAGCAGCTTAGTTAGCGGGGGGGCCTTGGGAGATACGCAGTATTTT
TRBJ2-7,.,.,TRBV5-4,CASSARNYEQYF,TGTGCCAGCAGCGCCCGCAACTACGAGCAGTACTTC
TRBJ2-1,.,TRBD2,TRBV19,CASSVGLAGAYNEQFF,TGTGCCAGTAGTGTGGGACTAGCGGGGGCCTACAATGAGCAGTTCTTC
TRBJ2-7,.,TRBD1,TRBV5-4,CASSPGQGASEQYF,TGTGCCAGCAGCCCTGGACAGGGGGCTAGTGAGCAGTACTTC
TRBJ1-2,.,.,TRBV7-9,CASSPDSSYGYTF,TGTGCCAGCAGCCCAGACAGTTCCTATGGCTACACCTTC
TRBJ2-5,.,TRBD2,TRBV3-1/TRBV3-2,CASSRAERGGTRETQYF,TGTGCCAGCAGCCGGGCGGAGCGGGGGGGCACCCGGGAGACCCAGTACTTC
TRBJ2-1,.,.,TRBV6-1,CASSEGLFTYNEQFF,TGTGCCAGCAGTGAAGGTTTGTTCACCTACAATGAGCAGTTCTTC
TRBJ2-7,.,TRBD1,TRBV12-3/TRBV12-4,CASGQGVYEQYF,TGTGCCAGCGGACAGGGGGTCTACGAGCAGTACTTC
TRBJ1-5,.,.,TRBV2,CASSSGHILNQPQHF,TGTGCCAGCAGTTCTGGACACATACTTAATCAGCCCCAGCATTTT
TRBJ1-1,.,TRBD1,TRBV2,CASSDRGLLNTEAFF,TGTGCCAGCAGTGACAGGGGGCTATTGAACACTGAAGCTTTCTTT
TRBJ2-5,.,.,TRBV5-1,CATSRGTVQETQYF,TGCGCCACGTCCCGGGGGACAGTACAAGAGACCCAGTACTTC
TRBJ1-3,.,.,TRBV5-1,CASSSRQVQSGNTIYF,TGCGCCAGCAGCTCCCGACAGGTCCAATCCGGAAACACCATATATTTT
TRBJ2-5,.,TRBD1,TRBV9,CASSDGTGGMETQYF,TGTGCCAGCAGCGACGGGACAGGGGGCATGGAGACCCAGTACTTC